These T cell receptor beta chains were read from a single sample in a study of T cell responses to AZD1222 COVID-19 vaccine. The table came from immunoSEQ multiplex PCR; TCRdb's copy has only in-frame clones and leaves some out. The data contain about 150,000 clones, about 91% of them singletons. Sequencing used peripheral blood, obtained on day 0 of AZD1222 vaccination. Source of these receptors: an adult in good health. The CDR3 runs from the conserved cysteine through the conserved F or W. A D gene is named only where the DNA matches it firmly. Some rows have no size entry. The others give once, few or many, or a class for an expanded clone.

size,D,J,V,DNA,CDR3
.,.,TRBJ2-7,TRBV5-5,TGTGCCAGCAGCTTGGCCCAGGGATCCTACGAGCAGTACTTC,CASSLAQGSYEQYF
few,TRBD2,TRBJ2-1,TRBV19,TGTGCCAGTAGGGGGACTAGCGGAGCCTACAATGAGCAGTTCTTC,CASRGTSGAYNEQFF
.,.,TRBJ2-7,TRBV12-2,TGTGCAAGTCGCTGGACAACCTACGAGCAGTACTTC,CASRWTTYEQYF
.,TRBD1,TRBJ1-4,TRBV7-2,TGTGCCAGCAGCCTGAGCCACAGGGGTGGTAATGAAAAACTGTTTTTT,CASSLSHRGGNEKLFF
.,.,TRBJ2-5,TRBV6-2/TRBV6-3,TGTGCCAGCAGTTATCCGCTAGGGGGGCCCGACAAGACCCAGTACTTC,CASSYPLGGPDKTQYF
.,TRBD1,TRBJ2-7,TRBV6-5,TGTGCCAGCAGCGCACGGGGACAGGGTTACGAGCAGTACTTC,CASSARGQGYEQYF
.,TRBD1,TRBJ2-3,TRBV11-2,TGTGCCAGCAGCTGGGGACAGTCCGAGGCAGATACGCAGTATTTT,CASSWGQSEADTQYF
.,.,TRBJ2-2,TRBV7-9,TGTGCCAGCATTCAATCCAGGGGCACCGGGGAGCTGTTTTTT,CASIQSRGTGELFF
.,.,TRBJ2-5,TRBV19,TGTGCCAGTAGTATCGACAGTAAAGAGACCCAGTACTTC,CASSIDSKETQYF
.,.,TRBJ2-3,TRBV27,TGTGCCAGCAGCGAATTTAGGCCCCGGGATACGCAGTATTTT,CASSEFRPRDTQYF
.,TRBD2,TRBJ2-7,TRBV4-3,TGCGCCAGCAGCCAAGAGCCAGCGGGAGCGTACGAGCAGTACTTC,CASSQEPAGAYEQYF
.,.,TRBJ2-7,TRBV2,TGTGCCAGTGGGGGTCAGTCGGGCCTCTACGAGCAGTACTTC,CASGGQSGLYEQYF
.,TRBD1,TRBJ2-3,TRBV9,TGTGCCAGCAGCGTAAGGCCCGGAGGGACAGGGAGCACAGATACGCAGTATTTT,CASSVRPGGTGSTDTQYF
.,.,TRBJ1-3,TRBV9,TGTGCCAGCAGCGTAGATCTTCGATCTGGAAACACCATATATTTT,CASSVDLRSGNTIYF
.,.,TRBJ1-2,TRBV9,TGTGCCAGCCTAAGCCTCGGTGGCTACACCTTC,CASLSLGGYTF
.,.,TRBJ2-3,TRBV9,TGTGCCAGCAGCGTAGCTCGGGACAATACGCAGTATTTT,CASSVARDNTQYF
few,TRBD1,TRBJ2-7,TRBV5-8,TGTGCCAGCAGCTTGGACAGGGGGCACGACGAGCAGTACTTC,CASSLDRGHDEQYF
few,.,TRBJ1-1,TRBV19,TGTGCCAGTAGTATGGGAACAGGGAGGGACACTGAAGCTTTCTTT,CASSMGTGRDTEAFF
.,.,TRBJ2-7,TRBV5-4,TGTGCCAGCAGCACCGGCCTACTCTTCGAGCAGTACTTC,CASSTGLLFEQYF
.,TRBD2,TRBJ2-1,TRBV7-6,TGTGCCAGCAGCTTAGTTTTCACTAGCGGGTCTAGCTCCTACAATGAGCAGTTCTTC,CASSLVFTSGSSSYNEQFF
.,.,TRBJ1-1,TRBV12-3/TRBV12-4,TGTGCCAGCAGTTTATTGTGGAACACTGAAGCTTTCTTT,CASSLLWNTEAFF
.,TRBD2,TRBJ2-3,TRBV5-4,TGTGCCAGCAGCCCTAGGACTAGCGGGAAGGGGGATACGCAGTATTTT,CASSPRTSGKGDTQYF
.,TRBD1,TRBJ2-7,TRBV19,TGTGCCAGTAGTATGGGACAGGGACCCTACGAGCAGTACTTC,CASSMGQGPYEQYF
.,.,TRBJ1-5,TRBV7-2,TGTGCCAGCAGCTTAGACCGCGTTCAGCCCCAGCATTTT,CASSLDRVQPQHF
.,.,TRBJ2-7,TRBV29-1,TGCAGCGCTGGGACCAACCTAGAGCAGTACTTC,CSAGTNLEQYF
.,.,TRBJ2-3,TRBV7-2,TGTGCCAGCAGGGGTAGCGGATACACAGATACGCAGTATTTT,CASRGSGYTDTQYF
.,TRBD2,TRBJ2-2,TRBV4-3,TGCGCCAGCAGCCAAGAGGGTAGCGGGAGGGGTGTCGGGGAGCTGTTTTTT,CASSQEGSGRGVGELFF
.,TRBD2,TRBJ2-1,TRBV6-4,TGTGCCAGCAGTGCCTTGGGCGGGAGGGCCGATGAGCAGTTCTTC,CASSALGGRADEQFF
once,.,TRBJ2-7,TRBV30,TGTGCCTGGATCAGGGGTTCCTACGAGCAGTACTTC,CAWIRGSYEQYF
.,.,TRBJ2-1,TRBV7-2,TGTGCCAGCAGCTTGGGTTGGGGAGATGAGCAGTTCTTC,CASSLGWGDEQFF
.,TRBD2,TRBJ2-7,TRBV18,TGTGCCAGCTCACCGACTAGCGGGAGTTACGAGCAGTACTTC,CASSPTSGSYEQYF
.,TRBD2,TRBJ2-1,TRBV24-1,TGTGCCACCAGTGCCCCCGGGGGGGGGCAAGGAGGGGATGAGCAGTTCTTC,CATSAPGGGQGGDEQFF
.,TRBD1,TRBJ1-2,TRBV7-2,TGTGCCAGCAGCTTAGATAGTGGACAGGGAGCCTATGGCTACACCTTC,CASSLDSGQGAYGYTF
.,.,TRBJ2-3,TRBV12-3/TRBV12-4,TGTGCCAGCAGTTCGGGGCCATCGGATACGCAGTATTTT,CASSSGPSDTQYF
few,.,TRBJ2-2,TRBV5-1,TGCGCCAGCAAAGAGTCGGCAACGAACACCGGGGAGCTGTTTTTT,CASKESATNTGELFF
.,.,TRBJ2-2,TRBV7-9,TGTGCCAGCAGCTCGGACACCGGGGAGCTGTTTTTT,CASSSDTGELFF
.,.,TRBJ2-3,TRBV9,TGTGCCAGCAGCCTCGCTGAGGATACGCAGTATTTT,CASSLAEDTQYF
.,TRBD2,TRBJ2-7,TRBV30,TGTGCCTGGAGTTGGGACTACCCGAGAGAGCAGTACTTC,CAWSWDYPREQYF
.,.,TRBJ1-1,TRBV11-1,TGTGCCAGCAGCTTAGACCTGGGCAGGGCGTCTGAAGCTTTCTTT,CASSLDLGRASEAFF
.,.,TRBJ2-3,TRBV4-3,TGCGCCAGCAGCCAAGATTTCAGGACAGATACGCAGTATTTT,CASSQDFRTDTQYF
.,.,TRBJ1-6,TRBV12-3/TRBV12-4,TGTGCCAGCAGTTTATATTCACCCCTCCACTTT,CASSLYSPLHF
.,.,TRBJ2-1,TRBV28,TGTGCCAGCAGTTTCCTTATGGGGGGCTACAATGAGCAGTTCTTC,CASSFLMGGYNEQFF
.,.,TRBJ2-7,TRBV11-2,TGTGCCAGCAGCTTAGTCGGTGGAATTCCCTACGAGCAGTACTTC,CASSLVGGIPYEQYF
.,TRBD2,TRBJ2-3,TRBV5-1,TGCGCCAGCAGCTTGGAAGCGGGAGCGGAAGATACGCAGTATTTT,CASSLEAGAEDTQYF
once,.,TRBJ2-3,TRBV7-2,TGTGCCAGCAGCTTAGATACGGTCGCAGATACGCAGTATTTT,CASSLDTVADTQYF
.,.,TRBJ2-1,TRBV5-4,TGTGCCAGCAGCTCCGGAGGGGGGGCGAACTACAATGAGCAGTTCTTC,CASSSGGGANYNEQFF
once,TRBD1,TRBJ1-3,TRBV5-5,TGTGCCAGCAGGGACCGGGACAGGGGCCCTAGTGGAAACACCATATATTTT,CASRDRDRGPSGNTIYF
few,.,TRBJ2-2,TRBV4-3,TGCGCCAGCAGCCAGCTTCATTTACGGGGCGGGGAGCTGTTTTTT,CASSQLHLRGGELFF
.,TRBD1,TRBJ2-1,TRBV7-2,TGTGCCAGCAGCCCCAGGGACAGTTACTACAATGAGCAGTTCTTC,CASSPRDSYYNEQFF
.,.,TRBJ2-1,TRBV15,TGTGCCACCAGCATTGGACAGTACAATGAGCAGTTCTTC,CATSIGQYNEQFF
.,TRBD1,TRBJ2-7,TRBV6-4,TGTGCCAGCAGTGATCGACAGGGCGGCGAGCAGTACTTC,CASSDRQGGEQYF
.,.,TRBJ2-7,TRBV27,TGTGCCAGTTCCCCCAGGGAACCCTACGAGCAGTACTTC,CASSPREPYEQYF
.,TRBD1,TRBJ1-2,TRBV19,TGTGCCAGTAGCCGGGACAGCTATGGCTACACCTTC,CASSRDSYGYTF
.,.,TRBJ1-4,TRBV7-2,TGTGCCAGCAGCTTCTACGGAACTAATGAAAAACTGTTTTTT,CASSFYGTNEKLFF
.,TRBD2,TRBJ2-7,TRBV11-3,TGTGCCAGCAGCTTAACCCTCGGACTAGCGGGGATTGGCACCTACGAGCAGTACTTC,CASSLTLGLAGIGTYEQYF
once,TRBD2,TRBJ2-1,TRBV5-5,TGTGCCAGCAGCAACAGGACTAGCTTCCTGGATGAGCAGTTCTTC,CASSNRTSFLDEQFF
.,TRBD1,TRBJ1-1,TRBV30,TGTGCCTGGGGGGTACAGGGGAAAGCTTTCTTT,CAWGVQGKAFF
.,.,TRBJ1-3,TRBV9,TGTGCCAGCAGCGTGACCTCTGGAAACACCATATATTTT,CASSVTSGNTIYF
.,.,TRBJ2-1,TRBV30,TGTGCCTGGAGTTCAGGCAATGAGCAGTTCTTC,CAWSSGNEQFF
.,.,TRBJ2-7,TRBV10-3,TGTGCCATCAGTGAGTCGGGGGGCGAGCAGTACTTC,CAISESGGEQYF